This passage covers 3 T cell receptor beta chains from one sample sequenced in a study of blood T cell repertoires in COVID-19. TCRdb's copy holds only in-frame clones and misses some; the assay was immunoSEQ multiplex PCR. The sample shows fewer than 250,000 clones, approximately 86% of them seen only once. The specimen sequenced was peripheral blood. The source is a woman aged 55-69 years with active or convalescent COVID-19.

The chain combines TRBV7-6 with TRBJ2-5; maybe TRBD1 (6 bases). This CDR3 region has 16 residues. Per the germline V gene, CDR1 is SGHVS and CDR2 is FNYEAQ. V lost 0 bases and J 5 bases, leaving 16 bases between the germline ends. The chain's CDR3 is CASSLAGQFGWETQYF. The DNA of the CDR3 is TGTGCCAGCAGCTTAGCGGGACAATTCGGCTGGGAGACCCAGTACTTC. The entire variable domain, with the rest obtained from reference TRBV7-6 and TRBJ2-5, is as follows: GAGVSQSPRYKVTKRGQDVALRCDPISGHVSLYWYRQALGQGPEFLTYFNYEAQQDKSGLPNDRFSAERPEGSISTLTIQRTEQRDSAMYRCASSLAGQFGWETQYFGPGTRLLVL.

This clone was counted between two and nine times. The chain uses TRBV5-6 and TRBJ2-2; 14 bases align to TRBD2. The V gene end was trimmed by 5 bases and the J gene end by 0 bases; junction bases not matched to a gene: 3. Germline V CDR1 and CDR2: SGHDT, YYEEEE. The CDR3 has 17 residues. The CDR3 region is CASRGLAGGSNTGELFF. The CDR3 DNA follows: TGTGCCAGCAGAGGACTAGCGGGAGGTTCGAACACCGGGGAGCTGTTTTTT.

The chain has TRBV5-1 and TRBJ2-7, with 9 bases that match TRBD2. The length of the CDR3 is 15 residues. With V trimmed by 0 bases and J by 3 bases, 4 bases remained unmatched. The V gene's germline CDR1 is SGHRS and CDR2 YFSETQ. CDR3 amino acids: CASSLGSSGDYEQYV. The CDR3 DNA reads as TGCGCCAGCAGCTTGGGTTCTAGCGGGGACTACGAGCAGTACGTC.